This T cell receptor beta chain was captured by sequencing in a study of regulatory T cells in long-lasting Graves disease. Time point: newly diagnosed GD, antithyroid drugs for less than 3 months. Following extraction of RNA from PBMCs, that RNA was used to make the TCR library. The CDR3 extends over 16 amino acids. V dropped 6 bases and J dropped 1; count of bases not matched to a gene: 8. Germline V lookup: CDR1 MNHNS, CDR2 SASEGT. In building TCR beta libraries, iRepertoire HTBI primers were used together with Arm-PCR of CDR3 regions. Each CDR3 protein is one row after TCRdb ran MiXCR on the multiplex PCR reads. The sample yields 360,000 or so distinct CDR3 sequences, approximately 16% seen once. This clonotype was found many times. These same data were also listed under a study on T cells in Graves' hyperthyroidism and ophthalmopathy. As that study records: Initially, a first-round RT-PCR of the TCR CDR3 employed the HTBI primer set.

Material: peripheral blood mononuclear cells (PBMCs), obtained at new diagnosis, from a patient treated with antithyroid drugs. The clonotype originates from a man aged 35-49 years with Graves disease. The chain carries TRBV6-1 and TRBJ2-5; 10 bases are a match to TRBD1. In DNA form, the CDR3 reads TGTGCCAGCAGGCCACACGGGACAGGGGCCCAAGAGACCCAGTACTTC. This translates into CASRPHGTGAQETQYF.